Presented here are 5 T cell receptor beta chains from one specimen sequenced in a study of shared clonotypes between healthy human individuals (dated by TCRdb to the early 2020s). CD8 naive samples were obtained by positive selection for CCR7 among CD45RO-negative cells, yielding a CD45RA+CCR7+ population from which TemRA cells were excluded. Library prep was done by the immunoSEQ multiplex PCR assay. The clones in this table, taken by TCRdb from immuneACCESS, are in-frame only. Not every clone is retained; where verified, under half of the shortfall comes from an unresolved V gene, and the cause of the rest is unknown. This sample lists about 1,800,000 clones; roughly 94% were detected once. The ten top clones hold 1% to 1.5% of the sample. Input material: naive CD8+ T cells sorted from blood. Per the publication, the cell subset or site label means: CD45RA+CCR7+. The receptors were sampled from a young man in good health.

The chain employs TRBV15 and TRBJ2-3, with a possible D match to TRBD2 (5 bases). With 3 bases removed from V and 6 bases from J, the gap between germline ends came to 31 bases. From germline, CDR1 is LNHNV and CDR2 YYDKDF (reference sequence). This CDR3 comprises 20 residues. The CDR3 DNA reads TGTGCCACCAGCAGTGAATTCCTTAGCCCGCGAGGACGGGGTGGGGATACGCAGTATTTT. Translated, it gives CATSSEFLSPRGRGGDTQYF.

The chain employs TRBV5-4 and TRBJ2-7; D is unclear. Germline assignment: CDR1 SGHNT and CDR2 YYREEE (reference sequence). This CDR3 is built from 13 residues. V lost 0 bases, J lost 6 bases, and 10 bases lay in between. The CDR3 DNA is TGTGCCAGCAGCTTGGCCTTCGGATCCGAGCAGTACTTC. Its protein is CASSLAFGSEQYF.

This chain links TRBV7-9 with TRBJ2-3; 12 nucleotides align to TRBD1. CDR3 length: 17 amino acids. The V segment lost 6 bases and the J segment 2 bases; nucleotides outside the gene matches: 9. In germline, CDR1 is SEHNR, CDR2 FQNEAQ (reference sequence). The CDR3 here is CASRGTGGLRDTDTQYF. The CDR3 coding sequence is TGTGCCAGCAGGGGGACAGGGGGCTTGCGGGACACAGATACGCAGTATTTT.

The CDR3 protein is CAWSGLGHSDSPLHF. CDR3 sequence (DNA): TGTGCCTGGAGTGGGTTAGGACACTCGGATTCACCCCTCCACTTT. This chain uses TRBV30 with TRBJ1-6; the D gene is possibly TRBD1 (5 bases). This CDR3 spans 15 amino acids. V lost 1 base, J lost 8 bases, and 15 bases lay in between. CDR1 is GTSNPN and CDR2 is SVGIG in the germline V gene (reference sequence). Full variable domain (outside the CDR3, taken from reference TRBV30 and TRBJ1-6): SQTIHQWPATLVQPVGSPLSLECTVEGTSNPNLYWYRQAAGRGLQLLFYSVGIGQISSEVPQNLSASRPQDRQFILSSKKLLLSDSGFYLCAWSGLGHSDSPLHFGNGTRLTVT.

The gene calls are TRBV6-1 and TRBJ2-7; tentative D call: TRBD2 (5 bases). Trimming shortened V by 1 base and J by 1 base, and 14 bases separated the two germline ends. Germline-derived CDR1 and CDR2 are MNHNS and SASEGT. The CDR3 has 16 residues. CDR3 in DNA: TGTGCCAGCAGTGAAGGCCTAGCCCTCAGTTCCTACGAGCAGTACTTC. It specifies CASSEGLALSSYEQYF.